Listed below are T cell receptor beta chains from one sample, sequenced in a study of T cell repertoires in cytomegalovirus infection. TCRdb re-analysed the reads in MiXCR, keeping a single row per CDR3 protein. The sample shows approximately 990,000 distinct CDR3 sequences, approximately 32% of them seen only once. For these receptors, no antigen is known. Sequencing was performed on cultured CD8+ T cells from PBMCs, taken from culture after CMV antigen stimulation. The source of these receptors is a human donor in good health (CMV status not recorded). Some clones in this sample may be carry-over from other donors' samples. Both conserved end residues are part of each CDR3. A D gene is named only where the DNA matches it firmly. Rows give clone size only sometimes, using once, few, many, or a class for an expanded clone.

cdr3_nt: TGTGCCAGCAGTTTGATGTACGGGGGAGAAAAACTGTTTTTT
cdr3_aa: CASSLMYGGEKLFF
j_call: TRBJ1-4
v_call: TRBV27
clone_size: .
d_call: .

cdr3_nt: TGTGCCAGCAGTTTAGCAGCTATTAATCAGCCCCAGCATTTT
cdr3_aa: CASSLAAINQPQHF
j_call: TRBJ1-5
v_call: TRBV12-3/TRBV12-4
clone_size: few
d_call: .

cdr3_nt: TGTGCCAGCAGTTTAGAAGGTCTGGGCACAGATACGCAGTATTTT
cdr3_aa: CASSLEGLGTDTQYF
j_call: TRBJ2-3
v_call: TRBV12-3/TRBV12-4
clone_size: many
d_call: .

cdr3_nt: TGCGCCAGCAGCCAAGATAAAAGCCTCTACAATGAGCAGTTCTTC
cdr3_aa: CASSQDKSLYNEQFF
j_call: TRBJ2-1
v_call: TRBV4-1
clone_size: .
d_call: .

cdr3_nt: TGTGCCAGCAGCTTAGCTACGGGACTAGCGGGAGCCGGGGAGCTGTTTTTT
cdr3_aa: CASSLATGLAGAGELFF
j_call: TRBJ2-2
v_call: TRBV7-2
clone_size: many
d_call: TRBD2

cdr3_nt: TGTGCCAGCAGCTACAGGGAGGAGACCCAGTACTTC
cdr3_aa: CASSYREETQYF
j_call: TRBJ2-5
v_call: TRBV12-3/TRBV12-4
clone_size: .
d_call: .

cdr3_nt: TGTGCCGGCAGTTCCCAACTAGCGGGGGGGGATGAGACCCAGTACTTC
cdr3_aa: CAGSSQLAGGDETQYF
j_call: TRBJ2-5
v_call: TRBV12-3/TRBV12-4
clone_size: .
d_call: TRBD2

cdr3_nt: TGTGCCAGCAGCCTAAAGGGGGAATCTGGAAACACCATATATTTT
cdr3_aa: CASSLKGESGNTIYF
j_call: TRBJ1-3
v_call: TRBV3-1
clone_size: few
d_call: .

cdr3_nt: TGTGCCACCAGCAGACAAGACAGGACCCTAAGCCAGCCCCAGCATTTT
cdr3_aa: CATSRQDRTLSQPQHF
j_call: TRBJ1-5
v_call: TRBV15
clone_size: few
d_call: .

cdr3_nt: TGTGCCAACAGAGCCCGGACAGGGGGGACCGGGGAGCTGTTTTTT
cdr3_aa: CANRARTGGTGELFF
j_call: TRBJ2-2
v_call: TRBV12-3/TRBV12-4
clone_size: .
d_call: TRBD1

cdr3_nt: TGTGCCAGCAGCTTTGGACGGCCCCCTCAAGAGACCCAGTACTTC
cdr3_aa: CASSFGRPPQETQYF
j_call: TRBJ2-5
v_call: TRBV5-4
clone_size: .
d_call: .

cdr3_nt: TGTGCCAGCAGTCTGAACAGGGTCAATGAAGCTTTCTTT
cdr3_aa: CASSLNRVNEAFF
j_call: TRBJ1-1
v_call: TRBV12-3/TRBV12-4
clone_size: many
d_call: .

cdr3_nt: TGTGCCAGCAGCTTAAGTCCAGGGAGCTCCTACAATGAGCAGTTCTTC
cdr3_aa: CASSLSPGSSYNEQFF
j_call: TRBJ2-1
v_call: TRBV7-3
clone_size: few
d_call: .

cdr3_nt: TGTGCCACACAGTATAACTATGGCTACACCTTC
cdr3_aa: CATQYNYGYTF
j_call: TRBJ1-2
v_call: TRBV10-3
clone_size: once
d_call: .

cdr3_nt: TGTGCCAGCAGTTATGGGGAGGGCACTGAAGCTTTCTTT
cdr3_aa: CASSYGEGTEAFF
j_call: TRBJ1-1
v_call: TRBV6-5
clone_size: few
d_call: .

cdr3_nt: TGCGCCAGCAGCCTTCGACAGGGTATGAATCAGCCCCAGCATTTT
cdr3_aa: CASSLRQGMNQPQHF
j_call: TRBJ1-5
v_call: TRBV4-1
clone_size: .
d_call: TRBD1

cdr3_nt: TGTGCCAGCACCGCGGGTTGGGGACCTAGGGGCACTGAAGCTTTCTTT
cdr3_aa: CASTAGWGPRGTEAFF
j_call: TRBJ1-1
v_call: TRBV12-3/TRBV12-4
clone_size: few
d_call: .

cdr3_nt: TGTGCCAGCGGTAGCGGGGTCACCGGGGAGCTGTTTTTT
cdr3_aa: CASGSGVTGELFF
j_call: TRBJ2-2
v_call: TRBV6-6
clone_size: many
d_call: TRBD2

cdr3_nt: TGTGCCAGCAGTTTAAACAGGGTCTTCGAGCAGTACTTC
cdr3_aa: CASSLNRVFEQYF
j_call: TRBJ2-7
v_call: TRBV27
clone_size: .
d_call: .

cdr3_nt: TGCAGTGCTAGCGTCGGGACAGGGCCTTGGAGCAATGAGCAGTTCTTC
cdr3_aa: CSASVGTGPWSNEQFF
j_call: TRBJ2-1
v_call: TRBV20-1
clone_size: .
d_call: TRBD1

cdr3_nt: TGCGCCAGCAGCCAGCAACTAGCGGTCCAAGAGACCCAGTACTTT
cdr3_aa: CASSQQLAVQETQYF
j_call: TRBJ2-5
v_call: TRBV4-1
clone_size: .
d_call: TRBD2

cdr3_nt: TGTGCCAGCAGGCGGACAGAGGGGTTCGGGAATAGGCACAATGAGCAGTTCTTC
cdr3_aa: CASRRTEGFGNRHNEQFF
j_call: TRBJ2-1
v_call: TRBV27
clone_size: .
d_call: .

cdr3_nt: TGCGCCAGCAGCCAAGATGTGGCAGGGTACTCACCCCTCCACTTT
cdr3_aa: CASSQDVAGYSPLHF
j_call: TRBJ1-6
v_call: TRBV4-1
clone_size: once
d_call: .

cdr3_nt: TGTGCCAGCAGTTTCCAGCGGGCCCAAGAGACCCAGTACTTC
cdr3_aa: CASSFQRAQETQYF
j_call: TRBJ2-5
v_call: TRBV12-3/TRBV12-4
clone_size: .
d_call: .

cdr3_nt: TGTGCCAGCAGCTTAGAACTAAGCAATCAGCCCCAGCATTTT
cdr3_aa: CASSLELSNQPQHF
j_call: TRBJ1-5
v_call: TRBV7-8
clone_size: many
d_call: .

cdr3_nt: TGTGCCAGCAGCCAAGCGACCGAATTATATGGCTACACCTTC
cdr3_aa: CASSQATELYGYTF
j_call: TRBJ1-2
v_call: TRBV3-1
clone_size: few
d_call: .

cdr3_nt: TGTGCCATCAGTGAATCCGGCAACTACGAGCAGTACTTC
cdr3_aa: CAISESGNYEQYF
j_call: TRBJ2-7
v_call: TRBV10-3
clone_size: .
d_call: .

cdr3_nt: TGCGCCAGCAGCCAAGCGGTGGGGGTTGAAAAACTGTTTTTT
cdr3_aa: CASSQAVGVEKLFF
j_call: TRBJ1-4
v_call: TRBV4-1
clone_size: few
d_call: .

cdr3_nt: TGTGCCAGCAGCTCCCCCGCTGAGGCTAGCGGGGTCAGTGAGACCCAGTACTTC
cdr3_aa: CASSSPAEASGVSETQYF
j_call: TRBJ2-5
v_call: TRBV11-3
clone_size: .
d_call: TRBD2

cdr3_nt: TGCAGCGTTGCGACAGGCCGCTCCTACGAGCAGTACTTC
cdr3_aa: CSVATGRSYEQYF
j_call: TRBJ2-7
v_call: TRBV29-1
clone_size: .
d_call: .

cdr3_nt: TGTGCCAGCAGTTTTGAGGGACAATACAATTCACCCCTCCACTTT
cdr3_aa: CASSFEGQYNSPLHF
j_call: TRBJ1-6
v_call: TRBV28
clone_size: .
d_call: .

cdr3_nt: TGTGCCAGCAACTTACCCGCAGGGGGCGTGTTGGTGGCTGACCAAGAGACCCAGTACTTC
cdr3_aa: CASNLPAGGVLVADQETQYF
j_call: TRBJ2-5
v_call: TRBV9
clone_size: .
d_call: TRBD1

cdr3_nt: TGCAGCGTTGGGGCAGGGCCTACTTACAATGAGCAGTTCTTC
cdr3_aa: CSVGAGPTYNEQFF
j_call: TRBJ2-1
v_call: TRBV29-1
clone_size: .
d_call: .

cdr3_nt: TGTGCCACCAGTGACCCGGGAGACTATGGCTACACCTTC
cdr3_aa: CATSDPGDYGYTF
j_call: TRBJ1-2
v_call: TRBV24-1
clone_size: .
d_call: .

cdr3_nt: TGTGCCAGCAGCTTAAGCACCTGGGGGGATGAGCAGTTCTTC
cdr3_aa: CASSLSTWGDEQFF
j_call: TRBJ2-1
v_call: TRBV7-2
clone_size: many
d_call: .

cdr3_nt: TGCGCCAGCAGCCAAGACCCTCCGCATCTATACAATGAGCAGTTCTTC
cdr3_aa: CASSQDPPHLYNEQFF
j_call: TRBJ2-1
v_call: TRBV4-1
clone_size: .
d_call: .

cdr3_nt: TGCAGTGCTACGAGGCGGGGGCCCACAGATACGCAGTATTTT
cdr3_aa: CSATRRGPTDTQYF
j_call: TRBJ2-3
v_call: TRBV20-1
clone_size: .
d_call: .

cdr3_nt: TGTGCCAGCAGCACCAGACTAGCTCCCACAGATACGCAGTATTTT
cdr3_aa: CASSTRLAPTDTQYF
j_call: TRBJ2-3
v_call: TRBV5-5
clone_size: few
d_call: TRBD2

cdr3_nt: TGTGCCAGCAGTTTATCGGCGGCAGCATCCTACAATGAGCAGTTCTTC
cdr3_aa: CASSLSAAASYNEQFF
j_call: TRBJ2-1
v_call: TRBV27
clone_size: .
d_call: .

cdr3_nt: TGTGCCAGCAGTTTTTCCACAGGGGGTTCCTACAATGAGCAGTTCTTC
cdr3_aa: CASSFSTGGSYNEQFF
j_call: TRBJ2-1
v_call: TRBV28
clone_size: many
d_call: TRBD1

cdr3_nt: TGCAGCGTTGTGGACGGAATTAATGAAAAACTGTTTTTT
cdr3_aa: CSVVDGINEKLFF
j_call: TRBJ1-4
v_call: TRBV29-1
clone_size: .
d_call: .

cdr3_nt: TGTGCCAGCAGCCAAGATAGGCTAGCGGGGGGCTTCCAAGAGACCCAGTACTTC
cdr3_aa: CASSQDRLAGGFQETQYF
j_call: TRBJ2-5
v_call: TRBV3-1
clone_size: once
d_call: TRBD2

cdr3_nt: TGTGCCAGCCCGCGGTTCGGTGAGCAGTTCTTC
cdr3_aa: CASPRFGEQFF
j_call: TRBJ2-1
v_call: TRBV2
clone_size: .
d_call: .

cdr3_nt: TGCAGCGTTGAAGATCCGGTAAAAGGGGTTTCAGATACGCAGTATTTT
cdr3_aa: CSVEDPVKGVSDTQYF
j_call: TRBJ2-3
v_call: TRBV29-1
clone_size: .
d_call: .

cdr3_nt: TGTGCCAGCAGTCCGACAGCTACTGGGGCCAACGTCCTGACTTTC
cdr3_aa: CASSPTATGANVLTF
j_call: TRBJ2-6
v_call: TRBV7-8
clone_size: many
d_call: .

cdr3_nt: TGCGCCAGCAGCCAGGGACTAGCGGGGGTGACGGGTGAGCAGTTCTTC
cdr3_aa: CASSQGLAGVTGEQFF
j_call: TRBJ2-1
v_call: TRBV4-1
clone_size: once
d_call: TRBD2

cdr3_nt: TGTGCCAGCAGCCAAGAGGACAGCAAGGGGTACACTGAAGCTTTCTTT
cdr3_aa: CASSQEDSKGYTEAFF
j_call: TRBJ1-1
v_call: TRBV14
clone_size: .
d_call: .

cdr3_nt: TGTGCCAGCACCGGACAGTCCTACGAGCAGTACTTC
cdr3_aa: CASTGQSYEQYF
j_call: TRBJ2-7
v_call: TRBV7-6
clone_size: .
d_call: .

cdr3_nt: TGTGCCAGCTCACCATCAGGCAACTCTGGAAACACCATATATTTT
cdr3_aa: CASSPSGNSGNTIYF
j_call: TRBJ1-3
v_call: TRBV18
clone_size: .
d_call: .

cdr3_nt: TGTGCCAGCAGTTTGGGCAGGGGCTATGGCTACACCTTC
cdr3_aa: CASSLGRGYGYTF
j_call: TRBJ1-2
v_call: TRBV27
clone_size: many
d_call: .

cdr3_nt: TGTGCCAGCGGGATTCAGGGCATAGCCAAAAACATTCAGTACTTC
cdr3_aa: CASGIQGIAKNIQYF
j_call: TRBJ2-4
v_call: TRBV12-3/TRBV12-4
clone_size: .
d_call: .

cdr3_nt: TGCGCCAGCAGCGCGGGGGACGGTTTGAACACCGGGGAGCTGTTTTTT
cdr3_aa: CASSAGDGLNTGELFF
j_call: TRBJ2-2
v_call: TRBV5-1
clone_size: few
d_call: TRBD2

cdr3_nt: TGTGCCAGTAGTATCCAGCGGGGGGGTGCAGATACGCAGTATTTT
cdr3_aa: CASSIQRGGADTQYF
j_call: TRBJ2-3
v_call: TRBV19
clone_size: .
d_call: TRBD2

cdr3_nt: TGTGCTAGTGGTCCCTCTATCGATGAGCAGTTCTTC
cdr3_aa: CASGPSIDEQFF
j_call: TRBJ2-1
v_call: TRBV12-5
clone_size: few
d_call: .

cdr3_nt: TGTGCCAGCAGTACATATCAGGGGGCGCGAATAGATACGCAGTATTTT
cdr3_aa: CASSTYQGARIDTQYF
j_call: TRBJ2-3
v_call: TRBV6-1
clone_size: .
d_call: TRBD1

cdr3_nt: TGTGCCAGCAGCTATGACCCTGCCTACAATGAGCAGTTCTTC
cdr3_aa: CASSYDPAYNEQFF
j_call: TRBJ2-1
v_call: TRBV5-6
clone_size: .
d_call: .

cdr3_nt: TGCGCCAGCAGCTTGGGGGCTCGGAATCGTGAAAAACTGTTTTTT
cdr3_aa: CASSLGARNREKLFF
j_call: TRBJ1-4
v_call: TRBV5-1
clone_size: once
d_call: .